This TCR beta chain was sequenced during a study of immune heterogeneity within non-small cell lung tumors. Per germline, CDR1 GTSNPN and CDR2 SVGIG (reference sequence). CDR3 length equals 14 residues. The V and J ends lost 3 bases and 4 bases, in that order; junction bases with no gene match: 6. TCR beta CDR3 was amplified by multiplex PCR, first round approximately 9 cycles, 32 V and 13 J primers. TCRdb analysed the multiplex PCR reads with MiXCR anew, one entry per CDR3 protein. The sample lists 11,000 or so distinct CDR3 sequences, roughly 29% occurring once. Genomic DNA from bulk tumor acted as the template, and 450 to 700 ng was loaded per sample. Each primary tumor yielded several biopsies, collected far apart from one another at surgery. Each patient presented with untreated, newly diagnosed non-small cell lung cancer and received curative surgery. This clonotype was detected a few times.

The rearrangement links TRBV30 to TRBJ2-3; 8 nucleotides align to TRBD2. The sequenced sample consisted of lung tumor tissue. This receptor was identified in a man aged 50 to 59 with non-small cell lung cancer. This chain's CDR3 is CAWSSGLAADTQYF. The CDR3 DNA is TGTGCCTGGAGCTCCGGACTAGCCGCAGATACGCAGTATTTT.